This T cell receptor (beta chain) came from a study of T cell repertoires in cytomegalovirus infection. Each CDR3 protein gets one entry after TCRdb re-called the reads with MiXCR. The table includes approximately 170,000 distinct CDR3 sequences, 13% to 15% detected once. The CDR3 is 16 amino acids. The germline CDR1 and CDR2 sequences are SGHRS and YFSETQ. The V end was cut by 0 bases, the J end by 4 bases, with 16 bases between. Broader study findings: Identification of carriers of CMV plus the relevant HLA was achieved through cumulative public TCR beta family frequency.

With respect to this clonotype: What it binds is unknown.

Sequenced input: PBMCs. This chain connects TRBV5-1 to TRBJ1-2; the D is unclear. The TCR originated in a human donor in good health (CMV status not recorded). Some clones in this sample may be carry-over from other donors' samples. The CDR3: CASSLDHRAQLYGYTF. DNA of the CDR3: TGCGCCAGCAGCTTGGATCACCGCGCCCAACTCTATGGCTACACCTTC.